The source of this TCR beta chain is a study of T cells after yellow fever vaccination. Many counts were recorded for this clonotype. TCRdb used MiXCR to reprocess the 5' RACE reads, holding one entry per CDR3 protein. Of around 320,000 distinct CDR3 sequences listed, roughly 10% are singletons. Sequences were derived from CD4+ T cells sorted from PBMCs, sampled 45 days after the yellow fever booster vaccination. This clonotype originated in a man in his late teens or twenties who received the YFV17D yellow fever vaccine.

The CDR3 coding sequence is TGTGCCAGCAAAAAGATGGGCACCCGAGGGAGCGCCTACGAGCAGTACTTC. It translates to CASKKMGTRGSAYEQYF. The genes are TRBV6-2 or TRBV6-3 and TRBJ2-7; a possible D gene is TRBD2 (5 bases). The V end lost 7 bases, the J end lost 2 bases, and 24 bases lay between the germline ends. The CDR3 is 17 amino acids. Per germline, CDR1 MNHEY and CDR2 SVGEGT.